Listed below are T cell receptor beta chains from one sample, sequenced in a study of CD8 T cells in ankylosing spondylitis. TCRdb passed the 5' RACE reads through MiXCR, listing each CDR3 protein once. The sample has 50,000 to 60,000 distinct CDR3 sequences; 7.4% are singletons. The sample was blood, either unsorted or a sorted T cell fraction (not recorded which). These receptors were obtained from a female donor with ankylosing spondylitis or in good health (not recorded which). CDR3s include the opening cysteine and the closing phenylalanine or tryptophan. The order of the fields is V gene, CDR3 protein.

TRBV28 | CASSLRGGAYNEQFF
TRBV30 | CAWSVDRGTEQYF
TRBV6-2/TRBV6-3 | CATTFSVTAFF
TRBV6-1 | CASSTSGTGLRNTIYF
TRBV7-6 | CASSSGSIYNSPLHF
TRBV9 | CASSVPSGGLTDTQYF
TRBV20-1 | CSATPGGADEQFF
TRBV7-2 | CASSWEGPRAEAFF
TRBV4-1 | CASSQDGLELEQFF
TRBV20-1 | CSATGRTSTDTQYF
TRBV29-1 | CSVTGLAIEQYF
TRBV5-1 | CASSLSGFGYTF
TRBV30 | CAWRVQGSSTDTQYF
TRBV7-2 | CASSFIGNTEAFF
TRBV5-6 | CASSLLPVEQFF
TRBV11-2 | CASSLLTGSILNEQFF
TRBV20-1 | CSARDDRVTYEQYF
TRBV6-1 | CASTWLAANTGELFF
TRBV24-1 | CATSDLGTANTGELFF
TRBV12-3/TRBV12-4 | CASSLSRQDGYTF
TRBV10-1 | CASSDPQVGELFF
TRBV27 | CASSTLPRQGQYPLHF
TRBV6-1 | CASSGSATGGSADTQYF
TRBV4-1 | CASSQDEHFSYNEQFF
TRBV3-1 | CATSRGTGVPDEQFF
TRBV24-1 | CATSDPTDTQYF
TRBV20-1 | CSAQRDRGGTEAFF
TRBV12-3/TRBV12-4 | CASSFPRDTQYF
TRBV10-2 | CASDTGGNTIYF
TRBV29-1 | CSDRSIYGYTF
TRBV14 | CASSQDRGLVWEQYF
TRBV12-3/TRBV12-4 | CASSLAGEIQETQYF